These 24 T cell receptor beta chains share one sample of origin, sequenced in a study of T cells in Graves' hyperthyroidism and ophthalmopathy. TCR beta CDR3 regions were amplified from RNA transcripts. HTBI primers were used for first-round RT-PCR of the TCR CDR3. From the multiplex PCR reads, TCRdb called clonotypes with MiXCR, one entry per CDR3 protein. The sample lists hundreds of thousands of distinct CDR3 sequences, around 16% occurring once. Sequencing input: blood. The receptors shown here come from a woman aged 25 to 39 with Graves' hyperthyroidism.

This clonotype came up many times. The V call is TRBV11-3, the J call TRBJ1-5; weak D call: TRBD1 (5 bases). The CDR3 runs 17 residues. With 1 base removed from V and 4 bases from J, the gap between germline ends came to 17 bases. Germline CDR1 SGHNT, CDR2 YENEEA. The CDR3 bases are TGTGCCAGCAGCTTAGCCCCCGCGGGGCCTCTTAATCAGCCCCAGCATTTT. Protein product: CASSLAPAGPLNQPQHF.

Many counts were recorded for this clonotype. The gene calls are TRBV28 and TRBJ1-5, with D possibly being TRBD1 (6 bases). Germline CDR1 MDHEN, CDR2 SYDVKM. The V end was cut by 10 bases, the J end by 3 bases, with 13 bases between. The CDR3 runs to 13 residues. This CDR3 is CAIPTGSNQPQHF. DNA for the CDR3: TGTGCCATTCCTACAGGGTCCAATCAGCCCCAGCATTTT.

This clonotype was observed a handful of times. The J gene is TRBJ1-2, the V gene TRBV20-1, with 10 nucleotides matching TRBD1. V was pared by 3 bases and J by 5 bases, with 6 bases of the junction left unmatched. CDR3 length: 14 residues. Germline V gene lookup returns CDR1 DFQATT and CDR2 SNEGSKA (reference sequence). The CDR3 DNA reads TGCAGTGCTAGGAGGGACAGGGGAGGATATGGCTACACCTTC. Its protein product is CSARRDRGGYGYTF.

This chain joins TRBV7-9 and TRBJ2-5; tentatively, D is TRBD2 (6 bases). CDR3 size: 17 residues. The V end lost 4 bases, the J end lost 5 bases, and 23 bases lay between the germline ends. Germline V gene sequence: CDR1 SEHNR, CDR2 FQNEAQ (reference sequence). The CDR3 spells CASSSQSSEGRWETQYF. CDR3 nucleotides: TGTGCCAGCAGCTCCCAGAGTTCGGAGGGGCGCTGGGAGACCCAGTACTTC.

Ten or more counts support this clonotype. This chain joins TRBV28 and TRBJ2-3; tentative D call: TRBD1 (5 bases). CDR3 length: 12 amino acids. Looked up from germline, CDR1 is MDHEN and CDR2 is SYDVKM. V gave up 8 bases and J gave up 5 bases, with 11 bases separating them. As DNA, the CDR3 is TGTGCCAGCGCCAGGGCCGTAGATACGCAGTATTTT. It specifies CASARAVDTQYF. The full variable domain, its missing parts supplied by reference TRBV28 and TRBJ2-3, is DVKVTQSSRYLVKRTGEKVFLECVQDMDHENMFWYRQDPGLGLRLIYFSYDVKMKEKGDIPEGYSVSREKKERFSLILESASTNQTSMYLCASARAVDTQYFGPGTRLTVL.

The chain joins TRBV4-2 to TRBJ2-7, with 9 nucleotides matching TRBD1. Unmatched junction bases numbered 9, after V lost 3 bases and J lost 3 bases. This CDR3 spans 16 amino acids. Germline loops: CDR1 LGHNA, CDR2 YNFKEQ. The CDR3 DNA follows: TGTGCCAGCAGCCAGGCGTACAGGGGACAGGGCTACGAGCAGTACTTC. Amino acids: CASSQAYRGQGYEQYF.

Ten or more counts support this clonotype. V and J are TRBV28 and TRBJ2-1; D possibly corresponds to TRBD2 (7 bases). Trimming took 5 bases from V and 5 from J, leaving 22 bases between them. The CDR3 contains 17 residues. Germline V gives CDR1 MDHEN, CDR2 SYDVKM. In DNA, the CDR3 is TGTGCCAGCAGTCAGAACCTAGGGGGGGGACTGGACAATGAGCAGTTCTTC. This translates into CASSQNLGGGLDNEQFF.

In its sample, this clonotype was seen many times. This chain connects TRBV7-2 to TRBJ2-1; TRBD2 matches at 7 bases. Trimming removed 4 bases from V and 6 bases from J; junction bases left unmatched: 3. Per the germline V gene, CDR1 is SGHTA and CDR2 is FQGNSA. There are 13 residues in the CDR3. The CDR3, as DNA: TGTGCCAGCAGCTCGTCTAGCGGCAATGAGCAGTTCTTC. Amino acid sequence: CASSSSSGNEQFF.

The chain recombines TRBV3-1 with TRBJ1-4, with D perhaps matching TRBD1 (6 bases). The V gene lost 3 bases and the J gene lost 11 bases, with 19 bases spanning the gap. The V gene's germline CDR1 is LGHDT and CDR2 YNNKEL (reference sequence). The CDR3 has 15 amino acids. For the CDR3, the DNA is TGTGCCAGCAGCCATATGCGTCAGGGGTGGGTGAAACTGTTTTTT. This encodes CASSHMRQGWVKLFF.

For the CDR3, the DNA is TGCGCCAGCAGCCAACACGCCCTCGGCTTCCTAGCGGATCCCTACAATGAGCAGTTCTTC. It codes for CASSQHALGFLADPYNEQFF. The V and J genes are TRBV4-1 and TRBJ2-1, with 7 bases lining up with TRBD2. Germline CDR1 reads MGHRA; CDR2 reads YSYEKL. The CDR3 extends over 20 amino acids. V shed 2 bases, J shed 2 bases, and the junction held 18 bases outside the gene matches.

There are a few counts of this clonotype. The gene calls are TRBV20-1 and TRBJ1-4; D unresolved. The CDR3 extends over 13 amino acids. Germline V gene lookup returns CDR1 DFQATT and CDR2 SNEGSKA (reference sequence). As DNA, the CDR3 is TGCAGCGCCTCTGGGGAGGCTAATGAAAAACTGTTTTTT. Translated, it gives CSASGEANEKLFF.

This clonotype was seen at least ten times. The chain links TRBV7-3 to TRBJ2-1, with 9 nucleotides matching TRBD2. The germline V gene encodes CDR1 SGHTA and CDR2 FQGTGA. J was trimmed by 10 bases and V by 2 bases; bases with no gene match: 6. There are 14 residues in the CDR3. Here the CDR3 reads CASSLGTSFTEQFF. The CDR3 nucleotides are TGTGCCAGCAGCTTAGGGACTAGCTTCACCGAGCAGTTCTTC.

This clonotype was seen a handful of times. It may be a read error: a sequence one base away is much more abundant. The V and J genes are TRBV28 and TRBJ1-1; 9 bases are shared with TRBD1. Germline-derived CDR1 and CDR2 are MDHEN and SYDVKM. CDR3 size: 16 residues. CDR3 bases: TGTGCCAACAGTTTAGCGGCGGGGACAGGGTACACTGAAGCTTTCTTT. Protein: CANSLAAGTGYTEAFF.

This clonotype was observed a few times. One end of the junction is discordant with germline, which a read error may explain. The CDR3, as DNA: TGTGCCAGCAGCCCTCAGACAGGGTTGGACGAGCAGTGCTTC. This sequence encodes CASSPQTGLDEQCF. The chain employs TRBV11-3 and TRBJ2-7; 7 nucleotides agree with TRBD1. Germline V gene sequence: CDR1 SGHNT, CDR2 YENEEA. The CDR3 covers 14 residues.

This clonotype came up many times. The V gene is TRBV2, the J gene TRBJ2-7; D not certain. Germline CDR1 is SNHLY and CDR2 is FYNNEI. This CDR3 is 15 amino acids long. V lost 3 bases to trimming and J lost 2 bases, with 14 bases between them. CDR3 nucleotide sequence: TGTGCCAGCAGTGACCCGACATCGCCTCCCTACGAGCAGTACTTC. Translated, it gives CASSDPTSPPYEQYF.

This clonotype was picked up a small number of times. The chain joins TRBV7-2 to TRBJ2-1; 8 nucleotides align to TRBD1. Trimming removed 6 bases from V and 2 bases from J; junction bases left unmatched: 6. Looked up from germline, CDR1 is SGHTA and CDR2 is FQGNSA. This CDR3 is built from 15 residues. As DNA, the CDR3 is TGTGCCAGCAGAGCTGACAGGGGAGCCTACAATGAGCAGTTCTTC. Amino acid sequence: CASRADRGAYNEQFF.

This clonotype was seen many times. The genes are TRBV2 and TRBJ2-1; 12 bases line up with TRBD2. The ends lost 8 bases at V and 7 bases at J; junction bases unmatched: 6. CDR1 and CDR2 from the germline V gene are SNHLY and FYNNEI. CDR3 length: 14 residues. This CDR3 reads CASLRLAGVNEQFF. In DNA form, the CDR3 reads TGTGCCAGCCTTCGACTAGCGGGAGTAAATGAGCAGTTCTTC.

This clonotype has only one observation. The chain is built from TRBV4-1 and TRBJ2-1; 12 bases are shared with TRBD2. Trimming cost V 1 base and J 8 bases; bases outside gene matches: 6. The germline V gene encodes CDR1 MGHRA and CDR2 YSYEKL. The CDR3 length is 16 residues. DNA of the CDR3: TGCGCCAGCAGCCAAGCGAGACTAGCGGGAGCGGATGAGCAGTTCTTC. As protein: CASSQARLAGADEQFF.

This clonotype showed up many times. The chain links TRBV11-2 to TRBJ1-2; no clear D gene. V gave up 5 bases and J gave up 3 bases, with 7 bases separating them. Germline lookup yields CDR1 SGHAT and CDR2 FQNNGV. This CDR3 comprises 12 residues. The CDR3: CASSPGDYGYTF. In DNA form, the CDR3 reads TGTGCCAGCAGCCCCGGGGACTATGGCTACACCTTC. Complete variable domain (other parts from reference TRBV11-2 and TRBJ1-2): EAGVAQSPRYKIIEKRQSVAFWCNPISGHATLYWYQQILGQGPKLLIQFQNNGVVDDSQLPKDRFSAERLKGVDSTLKIQPAKLEDSAVYLCASSPGDYGYTFGSGTRLTVV.

This clonotype was seen ten or more times. This chain connects TRBV28 to TRBJ2-7; D gene uncertain. The CDR3 covers 13 residues. V lost 0 bases to trimming and J lost 0 bases, with 3 bases between them. From germline, CDR1 is MDHEN and CDR2 SYDVKM. The CDR3 region has the DNA TGTGCCAGCAGTTTATGGTCCTCCTACGAGCAGTACTTC. Translation gives CASSLWSSYEQYF.

For this clonotype: This may be a read error: a much more frequent sequence differs by one nucleotide. The chain carries TRBV7-9 and TRBJ2-7, with D uncertain. Germline CDR1 and CDR2: SEHNR and FQNEAQ (reference sequence). The CDR3 extends over 14 amino acids. CDR3 in amino acids: CVSSLVGGHYEQYF. The CDR3 bases are TGTGTCAGCAGCTTAGTTGGCGGCCACTACGAGCAGTACTTC.

This clonotype has only a few counts. This chain connects TRBV6-1 to TRBJ2-2; the D is unclear. V was clipped by 4 bases and J by 8 bases, with 11 bases between them. The CDR3 covers 13 residues. Germline V gives CDR1 MNHNS, CDR2 SASEGT. The CDR3 DNA reads TGTGCCAGCAGTGGGCTTTTCGGGGGGGAGCTGTTTTTT. Encoded protein: CASSGLFGGELFF.

This clonotype was seen once. This rearrangement joins TRBV28 to TRBJ2-5; 9 bases align to TRBD1. The CDR3 runs to 14 residues. Germline CDR1 and CDR2: MDHEN and SYDVKM. V trimming: 8 bases; J trimming: 4 bases; junction bases outside the gene matches: 8. As DNA, the CDR3 is TGTGCCAGCGTCGAACAGGGGGCTACAGAGACCCAGTACTTC. Its protein product is CASVEQGATETQYF.

As for this clonotype: This clone may be a read error of a much larger clone one base away. No conserved phenylalanine or tryptophan is present at the end of the CDR3, so a read error is the likely explanation. The genes are TRBV18 and TRBJ1-1; TRBD1 matches 7 bases. This CDR3 region has 15 residues. Germline V gene lookup returns CDR1 KGHSH and CDR2 LQKENI. J gave up 5 bases and V 1 base, and 7 bases lay outside the gene matches. CDR3 coding DNA: TGTGCCAGCTCACCACAGGGGGCGAGGCGGACTGAAGCTTTCCTT. Its translation is CASSPQGARRTEAFL.